Presented here are 8 T cell receptor beta chains from one specimen sequenced in a study of T cell changes during pregnancy in multiple sclerosis. This table comes from immunoSEQ multiplex PCR, and its TCRdb copy is limited to in-frame clones, with some not included. The sample holds about 72,000 clones, around 92% seen once. The specimen comprised peripheral blood, sampled in the third trimester of pregnancy. These TCRs come from a female donor in good health, enrolled as a control in a pregnancy study.

The chain couples TRBV11-2 to TRBJ1-2, with D unclear. CDR1 SGHAT and CDR2 FQNNGV come from the germline V gene. The CDR3 length is 14 residues. V lost 4 bases and J lost 4, with 13 bases in between. The CDR3: CASSWRTETYGYTF. The CDR3 DNA reads TGTGCCAGCAGCTGGAGGACGGAGACCTATGGCTACACCTTC.

The chain is built from TRBV18 and TRBJ2-1; 7 bases match TRBD1. After removal of 3 bases from V and 0 bases from J, the junction contained 2 bases not matched to a gene. This CDR3 region has 15 residues. Germline CDR1 and CDR2: KGHSH and LQKENI. The CDR3 region is CASSPTGTSYNEQFF. The CDR3 DNA reads TGTGCCAGCTCACCGACAGGGACCTCCTACAATGAGCAGTTCTTC. The complete variable domain, with remaining parts taken from reference TRBV18 and TRBJ2-1, reads NAGVMQNPRHLVRRRGQEARLRCSPMKGHSHVYWYRQLPEEGLKFMVYLQKENIIDESGMPKERFSAEFPKEGPSILRIQQVVRGDSAAYFCASSPTGTSYNEQFFGPGTRLTVL.

V gene TRBV4-3 combines with J gene TRBJ1-3; 9 nucleotides agree with TRBD1. The CDR3 covers 15 residues. Germline V gene lookup returns CDR1 LGHNA and CDR2 YSLEER. With 5 bases clipped from V and 4 bases from J, the junction kept 6 bases outside the gene matches. CDR3 loop: CASSTRQGEGNTIYF. In DNA form, the CDR3 reads TGCGCCAGCAGCACGCGACAGGGGGAAGGAAACACCATATATTTT.

The CDR3 reads CASSLEQGDDTEAFF. CDR3 DNA: TGCGCCAGCAGCTTGGAGCAGGGGGACGACACTGAAGCTTTCTTT. V is TRBV5-1 and J is TRBJ1-1; 7 bases match TRBD1. J was trimmed by 3 bases and V by 0 bases; bases with no gene match: 5. This CDR3 is built from 15 residues. Germline V lookup: CDR1 SGHRS, CDR2 YFSETQ.

This chain connects TRBV27 to TRBJ2-1, with D uncertain. Per germline, CDR1 MNHEY and CDR2 SMNVEV (reference sequence). V lost 6 bases, J lost 6 bases, and 15 bases lay in between. The CDR3 spans 14 residues. The chain's CDR3 is CASSSRVSGNEQFF. CDR3 sequence (DNA): TGTGCCAGCAGCTCCCGTGTGTCGGGCAATGAGCAGTTCTTC.

V and J are TRBV19 and TRBJ2-1; tentative D call: TRBD2 (7 bases). The V gene lost 3 bases and the J gene lost 5 bases, with 11 bases spanning the gap. CDR1 is LNHDA and CDR2 is SQIVND in the germline V gene (reference sequence). CDR3 length: 14 residues. The CDR3 is CASSIGGTNNEQFF. In DNA form, the CDR3 reads TGTGCCAGTAGTATCGGGGGGACAAACAATGAGCAGTTCTTC.

The rearrangement uses TRBV9 and TRBJ1-2, with D possibly TRBD1 on 5 matching bases. V gave up 0 bases and J gave up 4 bases, with 13 bases separating them. This CDR3 is built from 15 residues. Germline V gene lookup returns CDR1 SGDLS and CDR2 YYNGEE. Here the CDR3 DNA reads TGTGCCAGCAGCGTAGATTACGGGGGGACCTATGGCTACACCTTC. This sequence encodes CASSVDYGGTYGYTF.

The DNA of the CDR3 is TGTGCCACCAGCAGAGATTATCAGGTAACCTTGGACACTGAAGCTTTCTTT. Translating it yields CATSRDYQVTLDTEAFF. The chain uses TRBV15 and TRBJ1-1; the D is unclear. The V end lost 0 bases, the J end lost 3 bases, and 17 bases lay between the germline ends. Germline CDR1 LNHNV, CDR2 YYDKDF (reference sequence). There are 17 residues in the CDR3. Looking up the rest from reference TRBV15 and TRBJ1-1 gives the full variable domain: DAMVIQNPRYQVTQFGKPVTLSCSQTLNHNVMYWYQQKSSQAPKLLFHYYDKDFNNEADTPDNFQSRRPNTSFCFLDIRSPGLGDTAMYLCATSRDYQVTLDTEAFFGQGTRLTVV.